This entry describes one T cell receptor beta chain. This sample stems from a study of T cell responses to AZD1222 COVID-19 vaccine. CDR3 length: 15 amino acids. Germline V gene sequence: CDR1 MGHRA, CDR2 YSYEKL. The ends lost 6 bases at V and 6 bases at J; junction bases unmatched: 9. TCRdb's table, derived via immunoSEQ multiplex PCR, lists solely in-frame clones and lacks some. Here the sample spans roughly 120,000 clones, over 85% being singletons. This chain connects TRBV4-1 to TRBJ1-4; TRBD1 matches at 8 bases. The sequencing used peripheral blood, collected 28 days after the second AZD1222 dose. The origin of this receptor is an adult who received the AZD1222 COVID-19 vaccine. The DNA of the CDR3 is TGCGCCAGCAGAAGGCAGGGGGCCGGAGATGAAAAACTGTTTTTT. This gives the protein CASRRQGAGDEKLFF.